Here is one T cell receptor beta chain with its context. The antigen it recognizes is unknown. The sample originates from a study of T cells in women clearing cervical HPV infection (dated by TCRdb to the late 2010s). Regarding the study in general: The cases were 20 to 30 women with histologically confirmed HPV16-related CIN3 or worse, and 2 of those women had invasive cancers. Cases had a median age of about 34 years compared with more than 37 for controls, and baseline characteristics showed no significant differences between the groups. Controls were approximately 25 women whose single incident HPV16 infection cleared within 12 months without precancer or cancer developing. The parent cohort enrolled about 10,000 women aged 18 or older in Guanacaste, Costa Rica, in about 1993 to 1994 and followed the women for approximately seven years. Blood from cases was collected at the visit at which the lesion was first identified, whereas blood from controls was collected once infection was no longer detected. Cases were matched to controls by age within five years and by the year the sample was collected. HLA typing was available for only a few women, so HLA type could not be excluded as a confounder. For cases, the median interval between lesion detection and blood sampling was around 150 days, with an interquartile range of roughly 80 to 230 days. The exploratory proof-of-principle case-control study was nested within the Guanacaste HPV Natural History Study in Costa Rica and compared TCR repertoires across cervical HPV16 outcomes. Quality controls consisted of five blinded duplicates per group, for a total of about 60 samples made up of 50 participants and around ten replicates. Points the paper makes about the study in general: Because of the cross-sectional design, the study could not determine whether the associations came before infection or resulted from infection, and neither effector/memory subsets nor HPV-specific T cells were isolated. By combining richness with V gene abundances, random forest classifiers separated cases from controls with an estimated AUC of under 0.85. Because the number of T cells per sample was unknown, the richness differences could reflect varying T-cell content rather than repertoire biology. TCR repertoire richness was significantly higher in CIN3+ cases than in controls across sequencing depths, while evenness did not differ.

The immunoSEQ assay used multiplex PCR to amplify TCR beta CDR3 regions from an average of approximately 1,100 ng of genomic DNA per sample. The assay corrected primer bias using a complete synthetic TCR repertoire to establish an amplification baseline. Amplicons were sequenced on the Illumina platform. As for the authors' bioinformatics: Sequence errors were corrected by clustering with frequency ratios and a modified nearest-neighbor algorithm, and the sequences were then analyzed in the immunoSEQ Analyzer using IMGT gene definitions. At each rarefaction depth, TCR richness and evenness were averaged over 20 rarefaction repeats, and samples with fewer sequences than the depth were excluded. V, D and J gene relative abundances were compared between groups with Wilcoxon rank sum tests, applying FDR correction. In the blinded duplicates, the intraclass correlation was 90% to 97% for TCR richness and averaged about 80% across around 66 gene segments. In TCRdb, the immuneACCESS table is reduced to in-frame sequences with V and J assigned. These tables do not hold every clone; where another copy was compared, an unresolved V gene accounts for under half, and the others remain unexplained. V and J calls and clone size follow that table, whereas D and trimming were derived from the DNA. The table for this sample shows about 23,000 clones. Roughly 3% of the sample is taken by the ten largest.

Every participant had a single incident cervical HPV16 infection, and prevalent HPV16 infections were excluded. Cervical HPV DNA was detected by MY09/MY11 PCR and genotyped by dot-blot hybridization. Around 14 mL of heparinized blood was centrifuged, after which the buffy coat was aliquoted, frozen at -30 degrees C, and then stored at -80 degrees C. QIAGEN kits were used to extract genomic DNA from buffy coat specimens. The sample consisted of blood buffy coat. This clonotype originated in a woman between 18 and 70 years old with a cervical HPV16 infection that either progressed to CIN3+ or cleared (not recorded which).

The covered CDR3 bases are TGTGCCTGGCTCCGGGACAGCTCGCTTTATGGC. The translation is CAWLRDSSLYG. The entire CDR3 protein is CAWLRDSSLYGYTF. The chain is assembled from TRBV30 and TRBJ1-2; TRBD1 agrees with 7 junctional bases. The CDR3 goes on 3 residues after the read ends, and that part is filled in from the germline J gene. The CDR3 numbers 14 residues from cysteine through phenylalanine. Part of the CDR3 DNA is given, 33 bases translated from base 1. At the junction V is shortened by 5 bases and J by 5 bases; bases outside the gene matches: 11. Looking up the germline V gene (reference sequence) yields CDR1 GTSNPN and CDR2 SVGIG.